These T cell receptor beta chains were read from a single sample in a study of cytomegalovirus exposure and HLA in healthy donors. Sequenced by immunoSEQ multiplex PCR; TCRdb stores in-frame clones only, minus some. In the table there are about 130,000 clones, 65% to 80% of which are singletons. Sequenced: PBMCs. The origin of the receptors is a human donor in good health. CDR3s include the opening cysteine and the closing phenylalanine or tryptophan. A D gene is named only where the DNA matches it firmly. Size is stated for part of the rows, as once, few or many counts, or as a class when the clone is expanded.

J	size	D	V	DNA	CDR3
TRBJ2-1	NA	TRBD2	TRBV7-9	TGTGCCAGCAGTACCGGGACTAGCGGTTACAATGAGCAGTTCTTC	CASSTGTSGYNEQFF
TRBJ2-7	NA	NA	TRBV5-1	TGCGCCAGCAGCGGGACAACGACCTACGAGCAGTACTTC	CASSGTTTYEQYF
TRBJ2-3	NA	TRBD2	TRBV2	TGTGCCAGCAAGAGGGAGCTAGCGGGAGATACGCAGTATTTT	CASKRELAGDTQYF
TRBJ2-6	once	NA	TRBV7-9	TGTGCCAGCAGCCCAACCAGGGGGGCTGGGGCCAACGTCCTGACTTTC	CASSPTRGAGANVLTF
TRBJ1-1	NA	NA	TRBV5-4	TGTGCCAGCAGCTTGGGACAGGAGAACACTGAAGCTTTCTTT	CASSLGQENTEAFF
TRBJ2-7	once	NA	TRBV6-1	TGTGCCAGCAGTAGTGACTGGTCTTCCTACTACGAGCAGTACTTC	CASSSDWSSYYEQYF
TRBJ2-1	NA	TRBD1	TRBV5-1	TGCGCCAGCAGCTTGGGGCAGGGGGACTACAATGAGCAGTTCTTC	CASSLGQGDYNEQFF
TRBJ2-1	NA	NA	TRBV5-1	TGCGCCAGCAGCTTCGACAGCTTAATTTACAATGAGCAGTTCTTC	CASSFDSLIYNEQFF
TRBJ2-5	NA	NA	TRBV9	TGTGCCAGCAGCGAGGGCCAAAGGGGAGAGACCCAGTACTTC	CASSEGQRGETQYF
TRBJ2-5	NA	NA	TRBV5-1	TGCGCCAGCAGCTTCCCCCGTGGCAGGGGACCACAGGAGACCCAGTACTTC	CASSFPRGRGPQETQYF
TRBJ2-7	NA	TRBD2	TRBV2	TGTGCCAGCAGACCACCCAGACTAGCGGGAGGAAACGAGCAGTACTTC	CASRPPRLAGGNEQYF
TRBJ2-5	NA	NA	TRBV7-8	TGTGCCAGCACCGCCCCCGGGGGTGAGACCCAGTACTTC	CASTAPGGETQYF
TRBJ2-1	NA	TRBD1	TRBV6-1	TGTGCCAGCAGTGAGTGGGACAGGGGGAATGAGCAGTTCTTC	CASSEWDRGNEQFF
TRBJ2-3	NA	TRBD2	TRBV10-3	TGTGCCATCAGTGAGGGTCGAACTAGCGGGAGGGATACGCAGTATTTT	CAISEGRTSGRDTQYF
TRBJ2-5	once	NA	TRBV19	TGTGCCAGTAACACGACAGAGTGGCATCAAGAGACCCAGTACTTC	CASNTTEWHQETQYF
TRBJ2-7	NA	NA	TRBV7-2	TGTGCCAGCAGCCTTCTCCGGGACTGGAGCTCCTACGAGCAGTACTTC	CASSLLRDWSSYEQYF
TRBJ2-1	NA	TRBD2	TRBV18	TGTGCCAGCTCACCTCCAAGCGGGAGGGCCGGTGTGCAGTTCTTC	CASSPPSGRAGVQFF
TRBJ2-3	NA	TRBD2	TRBV11-1	TGTGCCAGCAGCTTGCGACTAGCGGGAGGAGCGCAGTATTTT	CASSLRLAGGAQYF
TRBJ2-7	NA	NA	TRBV7-2	TGTGCCAGCAGCTTATTTGAGAGGGACGAGCAGTACTTC	CASSLFERDEQYF
TRBJ2-5	NA	TRBD1	TRBV28	TGTGCCAGCAGTGAACCGGGACAGGGGGCGGGCGAGACCCAGTACTTC	CASSEPGQGAGETQYF
TRBJ2-5	NA	TRBD2	TRBV9	TGTGCCAGCAGCGTCGCGGGGGGGGATAGCCAAGAGACCCAGTACTTC	CASSVAGGDSQETQYF
TRBJ1-4	NA	NA	TRBV6-1	TGTGCCAGCAGAATACTAACTAATGAAAAACTGTTTTTT	CASRILTNEKLFF
TRBJ2-1	few	TRBD2	TRBV7-8	TGTGCCAGCAGCCCTAGCGGGGCCCCATCCTACAATGAGCAGTTCTTC	CASSPSGAPSYNEQFF
TRBJ2-7	once	TRBD2	TRBV28	TGTGCCAGCAGCTTGGCGCTAGCGGGAGCGGGCGAGCAGTACTTC	CASSLALAGAGEQYF
TRBJ1-4	NA	NA	TRBV5-6	TGTGCCAGCAGCTTGGGCCCGGGGTTCGGGGAAAAACTGTTTTTT	CASSLGPGFGEKLFF
TRBJ1-1	few	NA	TRBV30	TGTGCCTGGAGTGGGATGGTGGGCAGGGGCATTGAAGCTTTCTTT	CAWSGMVGRGIEAFF
TRBJ2-7	NA	TRBD2	TRBV11-3	TGTGCCAGCAGCTTAACGATAGCGGGAGGGCCGCAGGAGCAGTACTTC	CASSLTIAGGPQEQYF
TRBJ2-7	NA	TRBD1	TRBV11-3	TGTGCCAGCAGCTCTGGGACAGGGGACTACGAGCAGTACTTC	CASSSGTGDYEQYF
TRBJ1-5	NA	NA	TRBV19	TGTGCCAGTAGTATTCTACAGGGCTACCGTAGCAATCAGCCCCAGCATTTT	CASSILQGYRSNQPQHF